This section outlines one T cell receptor beta chain sequence together with its context. Its antigen is undetermined. The data stem from a study of OX40 agonist ivuxolimab in advanced cancers. Overall study context: While on treatment, patients had intravenous ivuxolimab at 0.01 to 10 mg/kg every 2 weeks. The mean age was roughly 60 years, ranging from about 20 to 85, with less than 90% of participants male. Study results and limitations: The study observed clonal expansion of CD4+ and CD8+ blood T cells by week 6 at 0.1 to 3.0 mg/kg. Antigen targets of the expanded peripheral T cells went undetermined.

Clones were read by immunoSEQ multiplex PCR, and TCRdb kept only the in-frame ones, dropping some. The table records about 54,000 clones, about 90% of them present only once. Losses at the gene ends were 4 bases for V and 3 bases for J; bases not matched to a gene: 12. This CDR3 comprises 16 residues. Germline assignment: CDR1 LGHNA and CDR2 YNFKEQ. The receptor's source is an adult with an advanced solid tumor such as melanoma, head and neck, liver or kidney cancer. V usage is TRBV4-2 and J usage is TRBJ2-7; 7 bases are a match to TRBD2. The material sequenced was CD4+ or CD8+ T cells sorted from blood, taken in a trial of the OX40 agonist ivuxolimab. The CDR3: CASSRFPAGDGYEQYF. The CDR3 nucleotides read TGTGCCAGCAGCCGCTTCCCTGCGGGAGATGGCTACGAGCAGTACTTC.